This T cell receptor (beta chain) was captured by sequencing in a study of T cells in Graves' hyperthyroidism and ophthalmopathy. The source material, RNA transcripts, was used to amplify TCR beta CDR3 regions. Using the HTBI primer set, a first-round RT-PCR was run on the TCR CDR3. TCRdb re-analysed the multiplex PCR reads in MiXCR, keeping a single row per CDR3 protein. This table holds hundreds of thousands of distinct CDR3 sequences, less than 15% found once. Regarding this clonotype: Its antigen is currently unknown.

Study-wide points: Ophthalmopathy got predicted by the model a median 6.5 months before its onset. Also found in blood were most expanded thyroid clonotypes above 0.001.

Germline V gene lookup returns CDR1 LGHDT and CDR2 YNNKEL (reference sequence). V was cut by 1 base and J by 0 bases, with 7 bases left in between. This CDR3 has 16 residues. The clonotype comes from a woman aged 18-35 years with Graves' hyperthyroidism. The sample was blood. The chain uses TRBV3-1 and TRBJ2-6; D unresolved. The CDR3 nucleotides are TGTGCCAGCAGCCAAGGTGGGAACTCTGGGGCCAACGTCCTGACTTTC. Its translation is CASSQGGNSGANVLTF.